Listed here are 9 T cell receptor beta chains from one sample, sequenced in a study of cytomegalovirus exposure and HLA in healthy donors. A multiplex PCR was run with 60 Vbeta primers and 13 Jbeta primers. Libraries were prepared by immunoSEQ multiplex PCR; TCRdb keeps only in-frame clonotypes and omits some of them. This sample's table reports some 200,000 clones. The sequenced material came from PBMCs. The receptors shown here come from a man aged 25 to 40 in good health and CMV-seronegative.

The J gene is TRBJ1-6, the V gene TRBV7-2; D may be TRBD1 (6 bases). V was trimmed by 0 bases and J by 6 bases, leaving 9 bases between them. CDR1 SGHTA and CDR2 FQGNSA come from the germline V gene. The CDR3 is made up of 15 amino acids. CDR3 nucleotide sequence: TGTGCCAGCAGCTTAGCGCAGGGGCGTAATTCACCCCTCCACTTT. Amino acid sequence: CASSLAQGRNSPLHF.

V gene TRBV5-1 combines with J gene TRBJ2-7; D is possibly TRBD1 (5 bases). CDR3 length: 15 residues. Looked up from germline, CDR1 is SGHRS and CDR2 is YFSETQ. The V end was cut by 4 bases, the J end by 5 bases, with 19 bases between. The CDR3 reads CASSPSGYQFDEQYF. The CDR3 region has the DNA TGCGCCAGCAGCCCATCAGGGTATCAGTTTGACGAGCAGTACTTC.

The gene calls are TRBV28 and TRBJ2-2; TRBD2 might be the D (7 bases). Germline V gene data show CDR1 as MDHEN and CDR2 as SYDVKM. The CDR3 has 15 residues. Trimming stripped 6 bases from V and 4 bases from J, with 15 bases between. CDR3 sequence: CASSEGGEGTGELFF. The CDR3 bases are TGTGCCAGCAGCGAGGGGGGGGAGGGCACCGGGGAGCTGTTTTTT.

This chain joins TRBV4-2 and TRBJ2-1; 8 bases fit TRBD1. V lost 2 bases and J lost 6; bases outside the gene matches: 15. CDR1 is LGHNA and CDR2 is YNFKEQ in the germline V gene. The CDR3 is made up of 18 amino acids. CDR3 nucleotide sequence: TGTGCCAGCAGCCAAAAGTTCCGCGGACAGGGCTCCAGCAATGAGCAGTTCTTC. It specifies CASSQKFRGQGSSNEQFF.

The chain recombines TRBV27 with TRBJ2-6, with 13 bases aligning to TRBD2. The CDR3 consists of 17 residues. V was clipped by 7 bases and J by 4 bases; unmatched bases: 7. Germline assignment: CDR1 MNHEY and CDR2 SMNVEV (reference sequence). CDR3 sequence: CASTRLAGGAGANVLTF. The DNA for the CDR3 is TGTGCCAGCACCCGACTAGCGGGGGGAGCGGGGGCCAACGTCCTGACTTTC.

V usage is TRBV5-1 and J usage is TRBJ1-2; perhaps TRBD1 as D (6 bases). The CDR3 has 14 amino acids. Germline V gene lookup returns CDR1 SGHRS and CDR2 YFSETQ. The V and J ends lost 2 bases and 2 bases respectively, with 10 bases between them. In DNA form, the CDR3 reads TGCGCCAGCAGCTTAAGGGGGTTAAACTATGGCTACACCTTC. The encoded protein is CASSLRGLNYGYTF.

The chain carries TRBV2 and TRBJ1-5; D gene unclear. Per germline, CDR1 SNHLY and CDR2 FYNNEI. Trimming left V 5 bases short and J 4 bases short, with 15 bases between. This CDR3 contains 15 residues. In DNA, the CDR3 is TGTGCCAGCAGTCGCTTGGTCGTCCGGAATCAGCCCCAGCATTTT. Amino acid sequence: CASSRLVVRNQPQHF.

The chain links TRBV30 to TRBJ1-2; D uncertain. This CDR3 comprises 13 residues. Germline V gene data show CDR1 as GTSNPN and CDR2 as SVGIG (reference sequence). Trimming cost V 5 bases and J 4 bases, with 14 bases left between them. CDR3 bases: TGTGCCTGGCAGAAGAGCGGCCCCTATGGCTACACCTTC. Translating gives CAWQKSGPYGYTF.

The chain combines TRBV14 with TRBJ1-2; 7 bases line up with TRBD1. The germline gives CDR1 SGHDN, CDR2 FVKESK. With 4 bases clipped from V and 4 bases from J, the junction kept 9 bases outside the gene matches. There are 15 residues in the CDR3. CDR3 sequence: CASSLIDRAFYGYTF. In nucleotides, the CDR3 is TGTGCCAGCAGCCTAATCGACAGGGCATTCTATGGCTACACCTTC.